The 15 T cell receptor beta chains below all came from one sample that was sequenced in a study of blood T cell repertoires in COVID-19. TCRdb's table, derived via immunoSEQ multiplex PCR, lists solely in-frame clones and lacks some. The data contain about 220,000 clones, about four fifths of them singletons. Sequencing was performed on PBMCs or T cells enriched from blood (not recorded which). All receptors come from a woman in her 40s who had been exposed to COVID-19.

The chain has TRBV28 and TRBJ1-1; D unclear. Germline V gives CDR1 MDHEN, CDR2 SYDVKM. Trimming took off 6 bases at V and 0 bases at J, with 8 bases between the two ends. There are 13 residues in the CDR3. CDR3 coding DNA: TGTGCCAGCAGAGAGATAATGAACACTGAAGCTTTCTTT. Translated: CASREIMNTEAFF.

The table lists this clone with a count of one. The CDR3 protein is CASGETQGRSPLHF. The CDR3 bases are TGTGCCAGCGGGGAGACCCAGGGGCGTTCACCCCTCCACTTT. V is TRBV28 and J is TRBJ1-6; D perhaps matches TRBD1 (6 bases). Germline assignment: CDR1 MDHEN and CDR2 SYDVKM. V was shortened by 8 bases and J by 9 bases, with 17 bases between the two germline ends. This CDR3 spans 14 amino acids.

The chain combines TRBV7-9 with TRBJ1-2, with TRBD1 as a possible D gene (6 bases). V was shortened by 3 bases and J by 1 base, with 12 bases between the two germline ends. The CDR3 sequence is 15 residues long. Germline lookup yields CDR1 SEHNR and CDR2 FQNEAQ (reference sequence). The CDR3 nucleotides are TGTGCCAGCAGCTTTGCTCAGGGGTATAACTATGGCTACACCTTC. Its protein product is CASSFAQGYNYGYTF.

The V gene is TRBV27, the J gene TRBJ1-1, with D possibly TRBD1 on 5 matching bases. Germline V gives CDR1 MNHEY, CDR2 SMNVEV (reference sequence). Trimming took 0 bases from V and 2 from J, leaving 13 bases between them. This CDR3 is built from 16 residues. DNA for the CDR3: TGTGCCAGCAGTTTATCCCGACAGAACGCTAACACTGAAGCTTTCTTT. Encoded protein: CASSLSRQNANTEAFF.

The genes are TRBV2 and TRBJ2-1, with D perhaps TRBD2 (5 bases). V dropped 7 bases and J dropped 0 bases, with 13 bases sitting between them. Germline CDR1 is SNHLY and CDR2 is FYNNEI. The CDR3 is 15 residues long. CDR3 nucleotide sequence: TGTGCCAGCAAGTCGGAGGCGCTCTCCTACAATGAGCAGTTCTTC. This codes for CASKSEALSYNEQFF.

The CDR3 DNA is TGTGCCAGCAGTTCGGCATGGGGCAGCACCGGAGAGACCCAGTACTTC. This sequence encodes CASSSAWGSTGETQYF. The V call is TRBV27, the J call TRBJ2-5, with TRBD1 as a possible D gene (5 bases). The V gene lost 4 bases and the J gene lost 4 bases, with 19 bases spanning the gap. The CDR3 has 16 residues. CDR1 MNHEY and CDR2 SMNVEV come from the germline V gene (reference sequence).

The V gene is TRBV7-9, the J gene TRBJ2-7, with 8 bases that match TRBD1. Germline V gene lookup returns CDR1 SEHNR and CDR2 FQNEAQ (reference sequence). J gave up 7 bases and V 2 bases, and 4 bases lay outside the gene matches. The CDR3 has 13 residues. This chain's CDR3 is CASSLQGAGEQYF. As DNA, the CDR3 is TGTGCCAGCAGCTTACAGGGGGCAGGAGAGCAGTACTTC. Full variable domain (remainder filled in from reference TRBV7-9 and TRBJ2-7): DTGVSQNPRHKITKRGQNVTFRCDPISEHNRLYWYRQTLGQGPEFLTYFQNEAQLEKSRLLSDRFSAERPKGSFSTLEIQRTEQGDSAMYLCASSLQGAGEQYFGPGTRLTVT.

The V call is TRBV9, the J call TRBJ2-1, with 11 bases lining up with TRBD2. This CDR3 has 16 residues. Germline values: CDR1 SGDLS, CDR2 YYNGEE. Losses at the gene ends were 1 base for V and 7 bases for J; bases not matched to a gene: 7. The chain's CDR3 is CASSVLAGGPLNEQFF. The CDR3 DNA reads TGTGCCAGCAGCGTATTAGCGGGGGGGCCTCTGAATGAGCAGTTCTTC.

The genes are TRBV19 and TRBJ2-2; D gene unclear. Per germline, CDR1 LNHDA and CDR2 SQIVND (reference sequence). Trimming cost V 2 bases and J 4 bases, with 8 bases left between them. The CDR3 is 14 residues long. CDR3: CASSIREVTGELFF. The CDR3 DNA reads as TGTGCCAGTAGTATAAGAGAGGTCACCGGGGAGCTGTTTTTT.

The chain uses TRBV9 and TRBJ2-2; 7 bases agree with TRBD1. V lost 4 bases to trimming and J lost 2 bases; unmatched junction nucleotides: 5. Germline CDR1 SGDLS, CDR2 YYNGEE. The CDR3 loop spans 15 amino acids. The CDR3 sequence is CASSLRTGNTGELFF. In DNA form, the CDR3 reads TGTGCCAGCAGCTTGAGGACAGGCAACACCGGGGAGCTGTTTTTT.

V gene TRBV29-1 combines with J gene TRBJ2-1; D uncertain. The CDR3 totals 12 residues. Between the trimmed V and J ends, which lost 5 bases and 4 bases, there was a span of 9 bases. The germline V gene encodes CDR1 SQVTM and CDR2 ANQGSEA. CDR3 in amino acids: CSVSQTYNEQFF. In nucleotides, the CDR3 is TGCAGCGTTTCCCAGACTTACAATGAGCAGTTCTTC.

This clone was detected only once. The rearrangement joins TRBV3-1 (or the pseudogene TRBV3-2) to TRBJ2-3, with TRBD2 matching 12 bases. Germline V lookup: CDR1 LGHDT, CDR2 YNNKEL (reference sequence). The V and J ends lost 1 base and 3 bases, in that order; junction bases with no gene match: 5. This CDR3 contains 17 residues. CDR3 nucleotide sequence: TGTGCCAGCAGCCAAGGGGCTAGCGGGGGGGGGACAGATACGCAGTATTTT. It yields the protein CASSQGASGGGTDTQYF.

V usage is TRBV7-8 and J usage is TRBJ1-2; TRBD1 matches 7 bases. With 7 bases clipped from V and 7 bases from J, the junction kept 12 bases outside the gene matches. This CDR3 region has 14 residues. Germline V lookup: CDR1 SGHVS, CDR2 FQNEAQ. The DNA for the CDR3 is TGTGCCAGCACCGACTCGACAGGGCTTATTGGCTACACCTTC. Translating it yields CASTDSTGLIGYTF.

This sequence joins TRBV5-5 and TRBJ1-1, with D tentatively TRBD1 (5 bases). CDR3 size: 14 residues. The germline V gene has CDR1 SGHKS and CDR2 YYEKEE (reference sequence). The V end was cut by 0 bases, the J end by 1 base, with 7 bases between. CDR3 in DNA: TGTGCCAGCAGCTTGGAGGGGTGGAACACTGAAGCTTTCTTT. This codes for CASSLEGWNTEAFF. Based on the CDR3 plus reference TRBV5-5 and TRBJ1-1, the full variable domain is DAGVTQSPTHLIKTRGQQVTLRCSPISGHKSVSWYQQVLGQGPQFIFQYYEKEERGRGNFPDRFSARQFPNYSSELNVNALLLGDSALYLCASSLEGWNTEAFFGQGTRLTVV.

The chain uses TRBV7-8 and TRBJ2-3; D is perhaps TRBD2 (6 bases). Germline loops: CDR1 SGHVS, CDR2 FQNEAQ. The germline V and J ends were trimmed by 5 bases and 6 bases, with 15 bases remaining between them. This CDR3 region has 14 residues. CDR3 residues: CASSPGLFADTQYF. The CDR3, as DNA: TGTGCCAGCAGCCCCGGACTATTCGCTGATACGCAGTATTTT.